This TCR beta chain was profiled in a study of T cell repertoires in cytomegalovirus infection. Study background: In the study, CMV epitopes included recently identified HLA-C-restricted and well-studied HLA-B-restricted ones. A matching HLA type, together with CMV infection, was signaled by public TCR beta signatures.

The length of the CDR3 is 14 residues. Germline V lookup: CDR1 SGHVT, CDR2 SQSDAQ. Trimming left V 1 base short and J 8 bases short, with 11 bases between. With regard to this clonotype: The antigen remains unidentified.

TCRdb reprocessed the reads via MiXCR and lists one record per CDR3 protein. This table holds just under 500,000 distinct CDR3 sequences, roughly a third found once. General study findings and limits: Clonotypes of TCR beta that were HLA-C-restricted and CMV-specific dominated the ex vivo response.

This clonotype was sampled from a human donor in good health (CMV status not recorded). Some clones in this sample may be carry-over from other donors' samples. J is TRBJ1-4 and V is TRBV7-4; TRBD1 might be the D (5 bases). The sequencing used cultured PBMCs, collected from culture after CMV antigen stimulation. The CDR3 loop reads CASSLGAGLEKLFF. CDR3 coding DNA: TGTGCCAGCAGCTTAGGAGCGGGACTAGAAAAACTGTTTTTT.